A selection of T cell receptor beta chains follows, all from one sample in a study of regulatory T cells in long-lasting Graves disease. TCRdb analysed the multiplex PCR reads with MiXCR anew, one entry per CDR3 protein. Of more than 350,000 distinct CDR3 sequences in the sample, around 20% were seen once. The specimen was peripheral blood mononuclear cells (PBMCs), collected when the disease was refractory, from a patient treated with antithyroid drugs. Source of these receptors: a female donor with Graves disease. Both conserved end residues are part of each CDR3. Fields, in order: D gene, V gene, J gene, clone size, CDR3 length, CDR3 DNA, CDR3 protein. A D gene is named only where the DNA matches it firmly. Some rows mark clone size as missing; the rest say once, few, many or name a class of expanded clone.

d_gene: .
v_gene: TRBV7-9
j_gene: TRBJ2-5
abundance: many
len: 12
CDR3nt: TGTGCCAGCAGCTACCGACCGGGGACCCAGTACTTC
CDR3aa: CASSYRPGTQYF

d_gene: .
v_gene: TRBV19
j_gene: TRBJ2-5
abundance: .
len: 18
CDR3nt: TGTGCCAGCACCATTGCTCACAGGGCTTCGGCTCACCAAGAGACCCAGTACTTC
CDR3aa: CASTIAHRASAHQETQYF

d_gene: TRBD2
v_gene: TRBV2
j_gene: TRBJ2-1
abundance: .
len: 15
CDR3nt: TGTGCCAGCGGAGCTAGCGGGAGTTCCTACAATGAGCAGTTCTTC
CDR3aa: CASGASGSSYNEQFF

d_gene: .
v_gene: TRBV28
j_gene: TRBJ2-7
abundance: many
len: 11
CDR3nt: TGTGCCAGCAGTCGGGAATCCGGGCAGTACTTC
CDR3aa: CASSRESGQYF

d_gene: .
v_gene: TRBV12-3/TRBV12-4
j_gene: TRBJ2-7
abundance: many
len: 17
CDR3nt: TGTGCCAGCAGCACGGAAGTGGGTCTAGCCCTCCTATACGAGCAGTACTTC
CDR3aa: CASSTEVGLALLYEQYF

d_gene: TRBD2
v_gene: TRBV28
j_gene: TRBJ2-4
abundance: .
len: 16
CDR3nt: TGTACCAGCAGTTTGGGCCTAGCGGGACCCAAAAACACTCAGTACTTC
CDR3aa: CTSSLGLAGPKNTQYF

d_gene: .
v_gene: TRBV28
j_gene: TRBJ1-2
abundance: many
len: 15
CDR3nt: TGTGCCAGCAGTTTTTCCGCAGGGACGTTCCTTGGCTACACCTTC
CDR3aa: CASSFSAGTFLGYTF

d_gene: .
v_gene: TRBV7-9
j_gene: TRBJ1-3
abundance: .
len: 14
CDR3nt: TGTGCCAGCAGCTTTGGGCAGGGTGGAAACACCATATATTTT
CDR3aa: CASSFGQGGNTIYF

d_gene: TRBD1
v_gene: TRBV30
j_gene: TRBJ1-6
abundance: many
len: 12
CDR3nt: TGTGCCTGGAGGGACAGGGTCTCACCCCTCCACTTT
CDR3aa: CAWRDRVSPLHF

d_gene: TRBD1
v_gene: TRBV29-1
j_gene: TRBJ2-7
abundance: many
len: 12
CDR3nt: TGCAGCGCGACAGGGGACTCCTACGAGCAGTACTTC
CDR3aa: CSATGDSYEQYF